This T cell receptor beta chain was recovered during a study of shared clonotypes between healthy human individuals. Here immunoSEQ multiplex PCR was the method, and the copy in TCRdb shows in-frame clones only, minus some. The sample holds roughly 2.5 million clones, approximately 90% seen once. Germline V gives CDR1 MDHEN, CDR2 SYDVKM. Trimming removed 3 bases at V and 7 bases at J, with 9 bases between. The CDR3 contains 12 residues. About this clone: Distinct nucleotide sequences in the sample also encode this CDR3.

The source of this sequence is a man between 18 and 29 years old in good health. The chain is built from TRBV28 and TRBJ1-2; weak D call: TRBD1 (6 bases). Source material: naive CD4+ T cells sorted from blood. Described subset: CD45RA+ positively selected. CDR3 amino acids: CASSLGGAGYTF. In DNA form, the CDR3 reads TGTGCCAGCAGTTTGGGGGGGGCTGGCTACACCTTC.